The clone carrying this T cell receptor (beta chain) is medium-sized. The sample contains more than one DNA sequence encoding this CDR3. Trimming took off 2 bases at V and 6 bases at J, with 3 bases between the two ends. The CDR3 contains 11 residues. TCRdb used MiXCR to call clones anew from the PCR reads. The sample has more than 10,000 clones, more than 20% seen once; the top ten hold about 20%. Patients were all untreated before their thyroid surgery. The data were taken from a study of metastatic and nonmetastatic thyroid tumors. Study details: Comparison of repertoires was carried out across blood and tumor or nodule tissue from malignant and benign thyroid patients.

The chain is built from TRBV12-3 or TRBV12-4 and TRBJ2-3; unclear D gene. The source is a female donor with papillary thyroid cancer or a benign thyroid nodule (not recorded which). Some clones in this sample may be carry-over from other donors' samples. The specimen sequenced was tumor tissue. CDR3 residues: CASSLRDTQYF. CDR3 coding DNA: TGTGCCAGCAGTTTACGGGATACGCAGTATTTT.